The rows below give T cell receptor beta chains drawn from one sample of a study of regulatory T cells in long-lasting Graves disease. MiXCR, applied by TCRdb to the multiplex PCR reads, yields one record per CDR3 protein. Of about 450,000 distinct CDR3 sequences listed, approximately 16% are singletons. The same data also contributed to another study, on T cells in Graves' hyperthyroidism and ophthalmopathy.

Sequencing was performed on peripheral blood mononuclear cells (PBMCs), taken at new diagnosis, from a patient treated with antithyroid drugs. Receptor source: a woman aged 25 to 45 with Graves disease. CDR3s include the opening cysteine and the closing phenylalanine or tryptophan. D genes are given only for firm matches.

TRBV30	NA	CAWSLPMGNYGYTF
TRBV7-6	NA	CASSLRVSSTDTQYF
TRBV6-1	TRBD1	CASRERQGGRGEPQHF
TRBV12-3/TRBV12-4	NA	CASSPRQATYNEQFF
TRBV7-9	NA	CASSPTSNEQFF
TRBV28	NA	CASGRPRGNIQYF
TRBV19	NA	CASSMRGDYNEQFF
TRBV18	NA	CASSPAGGEQPQHF
TRBV3-1	NA	CASSSRPIYEQYF
TRBV6-5	NA	CASSYSGQENMNTEAFF
TRBV7-2	NA	CASRVGGGDYGYTF
TRBV27	TRBD1	CASMRGTVQETQYF
TRBV19	NA	CASMMTVMNTEAFF
TRBV5-5	NA	CASSSELSSGELFF
TRBV20-1	NA	CSSTHGQAKNIQYF
TRBV5-4	NA	CASSRRDLVLFF
TRBV4-2	NA	CASSQEVGELFF
TRBV28	TRBD2	CASRPRGGGKNIQYF
TRBV5-4	NA	CASSPLGYEATEAFF
TRBV12-3/TRBV12-4	NA	CASTHSSYNEQFF
TRBV5-1	TRBD1	CASSERQGTGELFF
TRBV5-1	TRBD1	CASSLGATGGVTEAFF
TRBV27	NA	CATGGLGEQYF
TRBV12-3/TRBV12-4	TRBD1	CASSPQPGGKSFQYF
TRBV27	NA	CASSFEGRNQPQHF
TRBV6-1	TRBD2	CASSARGGSYEQYF
TRBV24-1	NA	CATSQHRSGYGYTF
TRBV10-3	TRBD2	CAISGGTSGTYEQYF
TRBV3-1	TRBD1	CASSHRDRGAYNSPLHF
TRBV5-1	NA	CASSLDRHLDTQYF
TRBV7-6	NA	CASSKQGRSNSPLHF
TRBV20-1	NA	CRKRTRLPRVNEQFF
TRBV9	TRBD2	CASSAPSGLAGRGETQYF
TRBV6-1	TRBD1	CASINRGMNTEAFF
TRBV14	NA	CASSHRGGNEQFF
TRBV6-1	NA	CASIGMNTEAFF
TRBV18	TRBD1	CASSFPGQGADDQHF
TRBV5-1	NA	CASSLEEYNSPLHF
TRBV6-2/TRBV6-3	TRBD2	CASNLGTSGITGELFF
TRBV20-1	NA	CSASPHAGGSGETQYF
TRBV27	NA	CAVGNTEAFF
TRBV6-2/TRBV6-3	TRBD2	CASRIAGTSYNEQFF
TRBV2	NA	CASSGPDRYYGYTF
TRBV7-9	NA	CASSFTRENIQYF
TRBV27	NA	CASSGGASYSTDTQYF
TRBV24-1	NA	CATSDLQGHEQYF
TRBV27	NA	CASSLSRTATSIYGYTF
TRBV24-1	TRBD2	CATSDLGTSGDNEQFF
TRBV19	NA	CASSMGHSPSYEQYF
TRBV20-1	NA	CSTEVPGSYEQYF
TRBV2	NA	CASSVRGDTQYF
TRBV6-2/TRBV6-3	NA	CASRGQGVYNEQFF
TRBV28	NA	CASTLPLGLEQFF
TRBV30	NA	CAWSVGGSWNQPQHF
TRBV7-2	NA	CASSLGSLTEQFF
TRBV7-2	TRBD2	CASSLERGGQFF
TRBV6-2/TRBV6-3	NA	CASSYSMSWGATDTQYF